This is a list of T cell receptor beta chains from one sample in a study of cytomegalovirus exposure and HLA in healthy donors. Some clones are missing from TCRdb's copy, which holds only in-frame ones; the method was immunoSEQ multiplex PCR. This table holds around 130,000 clones, around 67% found once. Sequencing input: PBMCs. These receptors all stem from a woman in her 40s in good health and CMV-seropositive. Each CDR3 is given with its conserved first and last residue. D genes are given only for firm matches. Some rows have no size entry. The others give once, few or many, or a class for an expanded clone.

d_gene: TRBD2
v_gene: TRBV4-2
abundance: -
CDR3aa: CASSQDRGGPDTQYF

d_gene: -
v_gene: TRBV9
abundance: -
CDR3aa: CASSVVDSPTYEQYF

d_gene: TRBD1
v_gene: TRBV7-2
abundance: -
CDR3aa: CASSPRDRGLDQPQHF

d_gene: TRBD1
v_gene: TRBV19
abundance: once
CDR3aa: CASSISGTGLAKNIQYF

d_gene: -
v_gene: TRBV30
abundance: -
CDR3aa: CAWSGTRTDTQYF

d_gene: TRBD1
v_gene: TRBV25-1
abundance: few
CDR3aa: CASSDSGTGVRNIQYF

d_gene: -
v_gene: TRBV6-5
abundance: once
CDR3aa: CASSPGSLAKNIQYF

d_gene: -
v_gene: TRBV7-9
abundance: -
CDR3aa: CSSSSAPGVEQYF

d_gene: TRBD2
v_gene: TRBV5-4
abundance: -
CDR3aa: CASSLTRLAGVQETQYF

d_gene: TRBD2
v_gene: TRBV30
abundance: -
CDR3aa: CAWSRTSPETQYF

d_gene: TRBD2
v_gene: TRBV5-1
abundance: -
CDR3aa: CASNQRGVSTDTQYF

d_gene: -
v_gene: TRBV5-1
abundance: once
CDR3aa: CASSLMDRDTQYF

d_gene: TRBD2
v_gene: TRBV15
abundance: -
CDR3aa: CATSRVTSGNEQYF

d_gene: TRBD1
v_gene: TRBV5-6
abundance: -
CDR3aa: CASSSGTGASNQPQHF

d_gene: TRBD1
v_gene: TRBV5-5
abundance: few
CDR3aa: CASSRDSLINYGYTF

d_gene: TRBD1
v_gene: TRBV7-2
abundance: -
CDR3aa: CASSLLDRGASPLHF

d_gene: TRBD1
v_gene: TRBV5-1
abundance: -
CDR3aa: CASSMDRGSYEQYF

d_gene: -
v_gene: TRBV27
abundance: -
CDR3aa: CASSPGRGRAFF

d_gene: TRBD2
v_gene: TRBV7-7
abundance: -
CDR3aa: CASSPKLAGGDTQYF

d_gene: -
v_gene: TRBV18
abundance: -
CDR3aa: CASSTARGSTEAFF

d_gene: TRBD1
v_gene: TRBV28
abundance: -
CDR3aa: CASRTGGQETQYF

d_gene: TRBD2
v_gene: TRBV7-2
abundance: -
CDR3aa: CASSRRTSGRVDTQYF

d_gene: -
v_gene: TRBV29-1
abundance: once
CDR3aa: CSVQASLSALTQYF

d_gene: TRBD2
v_gene: TRBV18
abundance: -
CDR3aa: CASSPTSAQYNEQFF

d_gene: TRBD1
v_gene: TRBV19
abundance: -
CDR3aa: CASSPRGQGYEQYF